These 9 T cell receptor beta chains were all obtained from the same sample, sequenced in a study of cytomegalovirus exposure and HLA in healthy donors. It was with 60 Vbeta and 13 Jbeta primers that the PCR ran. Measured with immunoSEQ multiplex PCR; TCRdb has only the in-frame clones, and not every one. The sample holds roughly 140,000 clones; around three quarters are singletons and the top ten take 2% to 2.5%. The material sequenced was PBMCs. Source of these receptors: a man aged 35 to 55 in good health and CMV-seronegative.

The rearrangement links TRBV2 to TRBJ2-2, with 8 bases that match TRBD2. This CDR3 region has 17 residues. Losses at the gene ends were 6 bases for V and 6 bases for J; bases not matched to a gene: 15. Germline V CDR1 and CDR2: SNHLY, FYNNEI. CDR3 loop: CASSLFAGGGVPGELFF. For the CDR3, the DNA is TGTGCCAGCAGCCTATTTGCGGGAGGTGGGGTCCCCGGGGAGCTGTTTTTT.

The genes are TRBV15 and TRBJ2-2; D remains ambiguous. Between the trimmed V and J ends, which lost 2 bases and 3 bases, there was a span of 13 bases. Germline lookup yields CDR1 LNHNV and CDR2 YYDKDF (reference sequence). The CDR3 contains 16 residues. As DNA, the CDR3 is TGTGCCACCAGCAGAAAACAGACAACGGACACCGGGGAGCTGTTTTTT. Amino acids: CATSRKQTTDTGELFF.

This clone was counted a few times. CDR3 in DNA: TGCAGCGTTACAGGGGTAGGGGCCACAGATACGCAGTATTTT. It translates to CSVTGVGATDTQYF. The chain recombines TRBV29-1 with TRBJ2-3; 7 bases match TRBD1. The CDR3 has 14 amino acids. The V gene's germline CDR1 is SQVTM and CDR2 ANQGSEA. Trimming cost V 5 bases and J 2 bases; bases outside gene matches: 7.

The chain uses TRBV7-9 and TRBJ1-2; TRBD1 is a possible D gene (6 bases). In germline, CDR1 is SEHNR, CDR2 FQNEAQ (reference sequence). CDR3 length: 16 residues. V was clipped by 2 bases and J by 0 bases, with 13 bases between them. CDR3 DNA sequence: TGTGCCAGCAGCTTACATCCGGGACAAGCTAACTATGGCTACACCTTC. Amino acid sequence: CASSLHPGQANYGYTF. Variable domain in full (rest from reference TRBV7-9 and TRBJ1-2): DTGVSQNPRHKITKRGQNVTFRCDPISEHNRLYWYRQTLGQGPEFLTYFQNEAQLEKSRLLSDRFSAERPKGSFSTLEIQRTEQGDSAMYLCASSLHPGQANYGYTFGSGTRLTVV.

The chain's CDR3 is CAISGFTGVLGYTF. CDR3 sequence (DNA): TGTGCCATCAGTGGCTTTACGGGTGTTTTGGGCTACACCTTC. The gene calls are TRBV10-3 and TRBJ1-2; D gene uncertain. The germline V gene has CDR1 ENHRY and CDR2 SYGVKD. This CDR3 is 14 amino acids long. With 4 bases removed from V and 8 bases from J, the gap between germline ends came to 17 bases.

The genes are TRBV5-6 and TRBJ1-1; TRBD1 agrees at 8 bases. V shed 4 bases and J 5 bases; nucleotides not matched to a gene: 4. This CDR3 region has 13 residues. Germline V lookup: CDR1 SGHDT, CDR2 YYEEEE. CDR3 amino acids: CASSRTGLTEAFF. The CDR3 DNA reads TGTGCCAGCAGCCGGACAGGGCTAACTGAAGCTTTCTTT.

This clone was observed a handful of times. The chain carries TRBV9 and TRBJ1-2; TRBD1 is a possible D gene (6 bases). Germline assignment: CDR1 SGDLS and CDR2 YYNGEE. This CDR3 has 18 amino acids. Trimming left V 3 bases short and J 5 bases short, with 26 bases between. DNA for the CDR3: TGTGCCAGCAGCGGCTCCCTGCTGACAGGCCGACTAATTTATGGCTACACCTTC. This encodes CASSGSLLTGRLIYGYTF.

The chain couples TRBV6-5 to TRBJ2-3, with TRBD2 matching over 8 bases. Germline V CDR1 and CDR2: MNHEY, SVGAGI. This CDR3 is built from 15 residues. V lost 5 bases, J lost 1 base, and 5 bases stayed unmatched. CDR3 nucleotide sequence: TGTGCCAGCAGTGCCGCGGGGGGCCGCACAGATACGCAGTATTTT. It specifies CASSAAGGRTDTQYF.

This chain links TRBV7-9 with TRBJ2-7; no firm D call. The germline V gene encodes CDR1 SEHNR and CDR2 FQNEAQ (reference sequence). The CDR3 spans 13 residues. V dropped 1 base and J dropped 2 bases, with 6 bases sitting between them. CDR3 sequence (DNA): TGTGCCAGCAGCTTAGGCGGCCCCTACGAGCAGTACTTC. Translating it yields CASSLGGPYEQYF.